The clone carrying this TCR beta chain appeared many times. No antigen is known for it. Germline values: CDR1 DFQATT, CDR2 SNEGSKA (reference sequence). After removal of 5 bases from V and 8 bases from J, the junction contained 7 bases not matched to a gene. The CDR3 has 13 residues. These data originate in a study of CD8 T cells in ankylosing spondylitis. Study-level points and caveats: Existing reports had already noted some motif variants in reactive arthritis synovial fluid and blood. CD8+ by phenotype, disease-linked clones were relatively rare in peripheral blood. Matched synovial fluid from ankylosing spondylitis patients was reported to be enriched for disease-linked clones. What seemed typical of ankylosing spondylitis blood was a TCR beta motif built from about 8 highly homologous variants.

By quantitative 5'-RACE with molecular barcodes, the TCR beta libraries were made. TCRdb itself ran the 5' RACE reads through MiXCR, one entry per CDR3 protein. The sample has hundreds of thousands of distinct CDR3 sequences, 10% to 15% seen once. The genes are TRBV20-1 and TRBJ2-1; TRBD2 aligns across 9 bases. This clonotype originated in a male donor with ankylosing spondylitis. Input material: blood, either unsorted or a sorted T cell fraction (not recorded which). The CDR3: CSAAGTSWDEQFF. CDR3 sequence (DNA): TGCAGTGCTGCGGGGACTAGCTGGGATGAGCAGTTCTTC.